Below, one TCR beta chain is given with its context. Generated by immunoSEQ multiplex PCR, the TCRdb table keeps only in-frame clones and is missing some. The sample has over 65,000 clones, about 96% seen once. These data come from a study of technical replicates of blood from a few donors. The CDR3 is made up of 12 amino acids. From germline, CDR1 is MNHEY and CDR2 SVGAGI. This clonotype was obtained from a human donor in good health. The rearrangement links TRBV6-5 to TRBJ1-4, with 8 nucleotides matching TRBD1. The sample comprised T cells isolated from PBMCs. CDR3 DNA sequence: TGTAGGGGGACAGGCGGTAATGAAAAACTGTTTTTT. This encodes CRGTGGNEKLFF.